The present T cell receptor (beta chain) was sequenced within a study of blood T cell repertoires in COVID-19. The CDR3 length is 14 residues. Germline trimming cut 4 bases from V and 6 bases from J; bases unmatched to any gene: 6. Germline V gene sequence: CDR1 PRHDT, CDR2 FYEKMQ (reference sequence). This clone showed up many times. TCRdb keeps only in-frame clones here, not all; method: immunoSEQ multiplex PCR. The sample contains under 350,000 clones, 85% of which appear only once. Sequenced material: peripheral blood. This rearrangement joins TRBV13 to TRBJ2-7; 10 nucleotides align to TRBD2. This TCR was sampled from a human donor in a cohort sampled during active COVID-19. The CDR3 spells CASSSLAGAGEQYF. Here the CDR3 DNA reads TGTGCCAGCAGCTCCCTAGCGGGAGCTGGCGAGCAGTACTTC. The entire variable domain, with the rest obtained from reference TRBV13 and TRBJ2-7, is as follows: AAGVIQSPRHLIKEKRETATLKCYPIPRHDTVYWYQQGPGQDPQFLISFYEKMQSDKGSIPDRFSAQQFSDYHSELNMSSLELGDSALYFCASSSLAGAGEQYFGPGTRLTVT.